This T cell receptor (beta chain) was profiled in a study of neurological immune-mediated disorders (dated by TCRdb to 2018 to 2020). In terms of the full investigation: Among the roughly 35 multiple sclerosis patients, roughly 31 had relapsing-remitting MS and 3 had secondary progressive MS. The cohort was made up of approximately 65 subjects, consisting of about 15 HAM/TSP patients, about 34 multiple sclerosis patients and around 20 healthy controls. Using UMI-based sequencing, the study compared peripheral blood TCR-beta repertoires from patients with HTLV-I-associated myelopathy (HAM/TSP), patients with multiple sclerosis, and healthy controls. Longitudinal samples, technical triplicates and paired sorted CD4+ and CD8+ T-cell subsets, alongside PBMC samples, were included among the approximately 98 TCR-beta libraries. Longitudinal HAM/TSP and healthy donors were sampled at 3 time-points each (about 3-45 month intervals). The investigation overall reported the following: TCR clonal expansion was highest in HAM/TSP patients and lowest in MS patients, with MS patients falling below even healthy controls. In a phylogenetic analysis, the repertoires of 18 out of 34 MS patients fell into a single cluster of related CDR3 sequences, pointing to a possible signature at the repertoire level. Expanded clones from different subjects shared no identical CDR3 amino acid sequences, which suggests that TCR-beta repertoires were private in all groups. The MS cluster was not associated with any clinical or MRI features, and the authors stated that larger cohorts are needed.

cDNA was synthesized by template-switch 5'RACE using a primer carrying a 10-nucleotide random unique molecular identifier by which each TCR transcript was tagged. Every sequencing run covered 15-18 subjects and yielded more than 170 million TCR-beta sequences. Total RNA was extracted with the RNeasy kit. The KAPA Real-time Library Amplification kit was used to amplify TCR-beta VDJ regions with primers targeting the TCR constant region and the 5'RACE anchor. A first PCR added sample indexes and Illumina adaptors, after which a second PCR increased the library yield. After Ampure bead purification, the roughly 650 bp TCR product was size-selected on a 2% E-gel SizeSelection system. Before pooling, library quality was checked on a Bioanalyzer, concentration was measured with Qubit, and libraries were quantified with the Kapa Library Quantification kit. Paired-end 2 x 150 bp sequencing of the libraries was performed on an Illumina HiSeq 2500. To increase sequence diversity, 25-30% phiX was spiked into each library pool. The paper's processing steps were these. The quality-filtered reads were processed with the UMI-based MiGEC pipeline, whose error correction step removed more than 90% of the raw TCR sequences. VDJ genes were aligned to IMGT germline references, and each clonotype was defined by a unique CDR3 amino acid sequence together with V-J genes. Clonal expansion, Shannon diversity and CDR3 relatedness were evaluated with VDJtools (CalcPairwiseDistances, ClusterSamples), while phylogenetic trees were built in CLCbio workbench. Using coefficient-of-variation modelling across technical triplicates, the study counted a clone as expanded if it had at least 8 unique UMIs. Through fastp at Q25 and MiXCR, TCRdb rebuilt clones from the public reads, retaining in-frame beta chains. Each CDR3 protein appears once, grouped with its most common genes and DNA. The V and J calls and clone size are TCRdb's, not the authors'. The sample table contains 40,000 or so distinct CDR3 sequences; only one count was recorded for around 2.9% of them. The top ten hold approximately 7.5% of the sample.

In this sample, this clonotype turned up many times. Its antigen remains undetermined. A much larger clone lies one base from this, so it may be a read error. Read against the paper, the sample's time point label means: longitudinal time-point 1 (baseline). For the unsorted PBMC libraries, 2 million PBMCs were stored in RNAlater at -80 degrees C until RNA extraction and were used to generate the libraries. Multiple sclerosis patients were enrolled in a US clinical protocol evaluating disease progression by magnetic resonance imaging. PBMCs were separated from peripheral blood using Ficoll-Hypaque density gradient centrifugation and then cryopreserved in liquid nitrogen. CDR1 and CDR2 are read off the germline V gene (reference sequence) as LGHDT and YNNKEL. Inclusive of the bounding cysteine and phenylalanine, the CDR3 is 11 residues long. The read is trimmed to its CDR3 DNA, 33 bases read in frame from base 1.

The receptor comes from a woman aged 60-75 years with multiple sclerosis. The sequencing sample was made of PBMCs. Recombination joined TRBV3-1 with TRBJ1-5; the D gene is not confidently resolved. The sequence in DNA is TGTGCCAGCACCTCATGGCAGCCCCAGAATTTT. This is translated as CASTSWQPQNF.